One sample yielded the 27 T cell receptor beta chains listed below, sequenced in a study of CD8 T cells in Susac syndrome. Random-hexamer reverse transcription was applied to roughly 0.5 to 1 ug RNA. TCRdb redid the calling of the immunoSEQ multiplex PCR reads with MiXCR, one entry per CDR3 protein. The repertoire holds 160,000 or so distinct CDR3 sequences, around 93% seen once, with over 0.11% in the top ten. The sequencing input was CD4+ T cells from PBMCs. The receptors stem from a human donor in good health.

The rearrangement joins TRBV29-1 to TRBJ1-1; 12 nucleotides agree with TRBD1. Unmatched junction bases numbered 5, after V lost 7 bases and J lost 5 bases. The length of the CDR3 is 13 residues. Germline-derived CDR1 and CDR2 are SQVTM and ANQGSEA. The CDR3 here is CSGDRGQGTEAFF. Here the CDR3 DNA reads TGCAGCGGGGACAGGGGGCAGGGGACTGAAGCTTTCTTT. Filled out from reference TRBV29-1 and TRBJ1-1, the complete variable domain reads SAVISQKPSRDICQRGTSLTIQCQVDSQVTMMFWYRQQPGQSLTLIATANQGSEATYESGFVIDKFPISRPNLTFSTLTVSNMSPEDSSIYLCSGDRGQGTEAFFGQGTRLTVV.

This chain connects TRBV6-1 to TRBJ1-4; D gene ambiguous. Trimming stripped 6 bases from V and 4 bases from J, with 15 bases between. The CDR3 covers 15 residues. From germline, CDR1 is MNHNS and CDR2 SASEGT. CDR3 residues: CASRSDFLVNEKLFF. The CDR3 coding sequence is TGTGCCAGCAGATCGGACTTCCTGGTTAATGAAAAACTGTTTTTT.

The chain carries TRBV24-1 and TRBJ2-1; TRBD1 aligns across 7 bases. CDR1 is KGHDR, CDR2 SFDVKD, per germline. CDR3 length equals 14 residues. Trimming at V came to 4 bases and at J to 8 bases, leaving 7 bases not matched to a gene. Here the CDR3 reads CATSEPGGEDEQFF. The CDR3 region has the DNA TGTGCCACCAGTGAGCCAGGGGGTGAAGATGAGCAGTTCTTC.

CDR3 DNA sequence: TGCGCCAGCAGCTGGCAGGGCGTCCGGGGGGATGAGCAGTTCTTC. Its translation is CASSWQGVRGDEQFF. This chain joins TRBV5-1 and TRBJ2-1; 7 nucleotides agree with TRBD2. Germline CDR1 reads SGHRS; CDR2 reads YFSETQ. CDR3 length: 15 amino acids. Trimming took 3 bases from V and 8 from J; bases not matched to a gene: 11.

The rearrangement uses TRBV23-1 and TRBJ1-5; D remains unclear. TRBV23-1 is sorted into the ORF group, with uncertain function. This CDR3 spans 14 amino acids. V lost 9 bases to trimming and J lost 8 bases, with 20 bases between them. The DNA for the CDR3 is TGCGCCAGGAAGCTTGCGTGGGCAATCAAGCCCCAGCATTTT. It encodes CARKLAWAIKPQHF.

The J gene is TRBJ1-2, the V gene TRBV18, with D unresolved. This CDR3 contains 15 residues. V lost 0 bases, J lost 8 bases, and 16 bases lay in between. CDR1 KGHSH and CDR2 LQKENI come from the germline V gene. The CDR3 reads CASSPPGALRGGYTF. The CDR3 DNA reads TGTGCCAGCTCACCACCAGGTGCGCTTCGTGGAGGCTACACCTTC.

The V and J genes are TRBV5-1 and TRBJ1-1, with no clear D. The V gene's germline CDR1 is SGHRS and CDR2 YFSETQ. The CDR3 is made up of 14 amino acids. The V end lost 0 bases, the J end lost 3 bases, and 9 bases lay between the germline ends. CDR3 nucleotide sequence: TGCGCCAGCAGCTTGGGGGTCATAGACACTGAAGCTTTCTTT. It codes for CASSLGVIDTEAFF.

The V and J genes are TRBV10-3 and TRBJ2-2, with 7 bases aligning to TRBD2. CDR1 and CDR2 from the germline V gene are ENHRY and SYGVKD. V lost 8 bases and J lost 1; bases outside the gene matches: 1. This CDR3 spans 13 amino acids. The CDR3 protein is CAIGEGNTGELFF. The CDR3 nucleotides are TGTGCCATCGGGGAGGGGAACACCGGGGAGCTGTTTTTT.

The V and J genes are TRBV3-1 and TRBJ2-3, with a possible D match to TRBD1 (5 bases). CDR1 is LGHDT and CDR2 is YNNKEL in the germline V gene (reference sequence). Deletions cut 4 bases from V and 0 bases from J, with 14 bases between. This CDR3 contains 16 residues. The CDR3 nucleotides are TGTGCCAGCAGCCTCAGGGTCGCTTATAGCACAGATACGCAGTATTTT. It is translated as CASSLRVAYSTDTQYF.

The rearrangement uses TRBV27 and TRBJ2-1, with 7 bases lining up with TRBD1. The V and J ends lost 6 bases and 7 bases, in that order; junction bases with no gene match: 12. Germline lookup yields CDR1 MNHEY and CDR2 SMNVEV (reference sequence). This CDR3 region has 15 residues. The CDR3 DNA sequence: TGTGCCAGCAGGGTCTCCGGGACAGCCTCTAATGAGCAGTTCTTC. This translates into CASRVSGTASNEQFF.

CDR3 residues: CASSSGQGLAKNIQYF. CDR3 bases: TGCGCCAGCAGCTCCGGACAGGGGCTAGCCAAAAACATTCAGTACTTC. The chain is built from TRBV5-1 and TRBJ2-4, with TRBD1 matching over 9 bases. The CDR3 is made up of 16 amino acids. With V trimmed by 3 bases and J by 0 bases, 4 bases remained unmatched. Germline assignment: CDR1 SGHRS and CDR2 YFSETQ.

J is TRBJ2-2 and V is TRBV7-3, with 10 bases that match TRBD1. V shed 10 bases and J 6 bases; nucleotides not matched to a gene: 8. Germline V gene lookup returns CDR1 SGHTA and CDR2 FQGTGA. CDR3 length: 14 residues. For the CDR3, the DNA is TGTGCCACCAGTCGGGACAGGGGCTCCGGGGAGCTGTTTTTT. Its protein is CATSRDRGSGELFF.

The chain couples TRBV4-1 to TRBJ2-3; D ambiguous. The germline gives CDR1 MGHRA, CDR2 YSYEKL. Between the trimmed V and J ends, which lost 4 bases and 5 bases, there was a span of 10 bases. The CDR3 totals 13 residues. The CDR3 region is CASSRGRIDTQYF. CDR3 DNA sequence: TGCGCCAGCAGCCGTGGGCGGATAGATACGCAGTATTTT.

The chain combines TRBV6-2 or TRBV6-3 with TRBJ1-3, with D uncertain. Germline-derived CDR1 and CDR2 are MNHEY and SVGEGT. This CDR3 is built from 13 residues. The V and J ends lost 7 bases and 0 bases respectively, with 7 bases between them. The chain's CDR3 is CASTDNSGNTIYF. Here the CDR3 DNA reads TGTGCCAGCACAGATAACTCTGGAAACACCATATATTTT.

The gene calls are TRBV5-6 and TRBJ1-5; D is unresolved. The CDR3 contains 13 residues. The ends were cut back, 0 bases at V and 2 bases at J, with 3 bases in the middle. Germline CDR1 and CDR2: SGHDT and YYEEEE. DNA of the CDR3: TGTGCCAGCAGCTTGGCAGGCAATCAGCCCCAGCATTTT. It specifies CASSLAGNQPQHF.

J is TRBJ2-7 and V is TRBV5-6; D might be TRBD1 or TRBD2, each matching 5 bases. The ends were cut back, 4 bases at V and 9 bases at J, with 14 bases in the middle. The CDR3 spans 12 residues. CDR1 is SGHDT, CDR2 YYEEEE, per germline. DNA for the CDR3: TGTGCCAGCAGCCTGGACCCGGGGCGGCAGTACTTC. Protein product: CASSLDPGRQYF.

This clonotype was observed once. The chain links TRBV19 to TRBJ1-2; possibly TRBD1 for D (6 bases). V shed 5 bases and J shed 0 bases, with 10 bases lying between them. Per germline, CDR1 LNHDA and CDR2 SQIVND (reference sequence). CDR3 size: 14 residues. CDR3 coding DNA: TGTGCCAGTAGTGCACGGGACACTAACTATGGCTACACCTTC. This codes for CASSARDTNYGYTF.

This clonotype was detected a few times. The genes are TRBV6-1 and TRBJ1-6; TRBD1 agrees at 7 bases. The CDR3 contains 16 residues. With 5 bases clipped from V and 10 bases from J, the junction kept 14 bases outside the gene matches. Germline CDR1 MNHNS, CDR2 SASEGT. CDR3 DNA: TGTGCCAGCAGTCGGACAGGTTCTGGTACGGGCTCACCCCTCCACTTT. It yields the protein CASSRTGSGTGSPLHF.

This clonotype was counted once. The rearrangement uses TRBV7-2 and TRBJ2-1; 8 nucleotides match TRBD2. The CDR3 length is 15 residues. The junction had 5 bases not matched to a gene; V was cut back by 5 bases and J by 2 bases. Germline V gene sequence: CDR1 SGHTA, CDR2 FQGNSA. In nucleotides, the CDR3 is TGTGCCAGCAGCGGTACTAGCGGAACCTACAATGAGCAGTTCTTC. Protein: CASSGTSGTYNEQFF.

The chain joins TRBV30 to TRBJ2-1; tentative D call: TRBD2 (6 bases). Trimming left V 2 bases short and J 8 bases short, with 13 bases between. This CDR3 is 13 amino acids long. Germline V gene lookup returns CDR1 GTSNPN and CDR2 SVGIG (reference sequence). The CDR3 loop reads CAWSPWGGDEQFF. As DNA, the CDR3 is TGTGCCTGGAGTCCCTGGGGCGGGGATGAGCAGTTCTTC.

V gene TRBV9 combines with J gene TRBJ1-1, with D possibly being TRBD1 (5 bases). Trimming removed 3 bases at V and 1 base at J, with 10 bases between. In germline, CDR1 is SGDLS, CDR2 YYNGEE. The CDR3 consists of 14 residues. The CDR3 spells CASSDITGNTEAFF. DNA for the CDR3: TGTGCCAGCAGCGATATAACAGGGAACACTGAAGCTTTCTTT. Full variable domain (outside the CDR3, taken from reference TRBV9 and TRBJ1-1): DSGVTQTPKHLITATGQRVTLRCSPRSGDLSVYWYQQSLDQGLQFLIQYYNGEERAKGNILERFSAQQFPDLHSELNLSSLELGDSALYFCASSDITGNTEAFFGQGTRLTVV.

The rearrangement joins TRBV6-1 to TRBJ1-5, with TRBD1 as a possible D gene (5 bases). Germline V gives CDR1 MNHNS, CDR2 SASEGT. This CDR3 is 13 amino acids long. V gave up 6 bases and J gave up 5 bases, with 11 bases separating them. For the CDR3, the DNA is TGTGCCAGCAGGGGCAGGGAACATCAGCCCCAGCATTTT. It encodes CASRGREHQPQHF.

This chain joins TRBV2 and TRBJ1-4; TRBD1 matches at 9 bases. Germline values: CDR1 SNHLY, CDR2 FYNNEI. The CDR3 is 14 amino acids. V gave up 5 bases and J gave up 3 bases; unmatched junction bases: 1. As DNA, the CDR3 is TGTGCCAGCAGTCGACAGGGGGCTAATGAAAAACTGTTTTTT. Its protein product is CASSRQGANEKLFF.

The CDR3 coding sequence is TGTGCCAGCGCGAGCGGATTTCAAGAGACCCAGTACTTC. This sequence encodes CASASGFQETQYF. This rearrangement joins TRBV12-3 or TRBV12-4 to TRBJ2-5; a possible D gene is TRBD2 (5 bases). Trimming removed 8 bases at V and 2 bases at J, with 12 bases between. CDR3 length: 13 amino acids.

A single count supports this clonotype. The CDR3 reads CASRRDRGPNYSNQPQHF. The DNA of the CDR3 is TGTGCCAGCAGGAGGGACAGGGGGCCCAACTATAGCAATCAGCCCCAGCATTTT. The chain has TRBV2 and TRBJ1-5, with 12 bases matching TRBD1. Trimming cost V 6 bases and J 0 bases; bases outside gene matches: 9. Germline V lookup: CDR1 SNHLY, CDR2 FYNNEI. The CDR3 runs 18 residues.

The rearrangement joins TRBV19 to TRBJ2-5, with D perhaps matching TRBD1 or TRBD2 (6 bases each). The CDR3 loop spans 12 amino acids. V lost 3 bases to trimming and J lost 7 bases, with 9 bases between them. The germline CDR1 and CDR2 sequences are LNHDA and SQIVND (reference sequence). The CDR3 sequence: CASSIGGGTQYF. Here the CDR3 DNA reads TGTGCCAGTAGTATTGGAGGGGGGACCCAGTACTTC.

CDR3 residues: CASSLSRGSGANVLTF. CDR3 coding DNA: TGCGCCAGCAGCTTGAGCCGGGGGTCTGGGGCCAACGTCCTGACTTTC. V gene TRBV5-1 combines with J gene TRBJ2-6; a weak D match, TRBD2 (6 bases). Trimming shortened V by 1 base and J by 1 base, and 9 bases separated the two germline ends. Germline CDR1 SGHRS, CDR2 YFSETQ. The CDR3 has 16 amino acids.